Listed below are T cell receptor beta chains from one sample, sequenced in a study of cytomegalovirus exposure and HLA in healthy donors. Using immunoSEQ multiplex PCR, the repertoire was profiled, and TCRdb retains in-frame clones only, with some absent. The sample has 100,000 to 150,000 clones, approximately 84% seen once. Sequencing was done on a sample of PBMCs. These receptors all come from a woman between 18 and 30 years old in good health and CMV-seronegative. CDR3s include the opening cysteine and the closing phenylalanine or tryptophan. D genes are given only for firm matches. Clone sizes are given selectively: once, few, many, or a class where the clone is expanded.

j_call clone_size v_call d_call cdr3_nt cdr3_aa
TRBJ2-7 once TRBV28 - TGTGCCAGCAGTTTATCTTCCGGGGCCTACGAGCAGTACTTC CASSLSSGAYEQYF
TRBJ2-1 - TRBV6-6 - TGTGCCAGCAGTTACTCCGACACGTTTAATGAGCAGTTCTTC CASSYSDTFNEQFF
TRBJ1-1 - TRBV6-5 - TGTGCCAGCAGTTACGGACATGACACTGAAGCTTTCTTT CASSYGHDTEAFF
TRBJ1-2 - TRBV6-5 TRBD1 TGTGCCAGCAGTTACCTCGTGGGACAGTCCACAGGCTACACCTTC CASSYLVGQSTGYTF
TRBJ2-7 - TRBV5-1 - TGCGCCAGCAGCGGGGGGGCGGCAGGGCACGAGCAGTACTTC CASSGGAAGHEQYF
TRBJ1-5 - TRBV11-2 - TGTGCCAGCAGCTTCTCGGGGGATAGCAATCAGCCCCAGCATTTT CASSFSGDSNQPQHF
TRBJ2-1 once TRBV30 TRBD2 TGTGCCTGGGATCGAGGACTAGCGGTCAATGAGCAGTTCTTC CAWDRGLAVNEQFF
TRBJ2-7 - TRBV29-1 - TGCAGCGTTTGGGGGGAGAGCGCCTACGAGCAGTACTTC CSVWGESAYEQYF
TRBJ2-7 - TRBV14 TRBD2 TGTGCCAGCAGCCAGGGGACTAGCGGGAGACCACTACGGGAGCAGTACTTC CASSQGTSGRPLREQYF
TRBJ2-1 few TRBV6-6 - TGTGCCAGCGGAAGAGGAGCGGGTGAGCAGTTCTTC CASGRGAGEQFF
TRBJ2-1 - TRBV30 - TGTGCCTGGAGTGGACTCACCTGGGCGGGTGAGCAGTTCTTC CAWSGLTWAGEQFF
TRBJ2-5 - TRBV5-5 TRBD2 TGTGCCAGCAGCTTTAGCGGGAGGGTGTGGGAGACCCAGTACTTC CASSFSGRVWETQYF
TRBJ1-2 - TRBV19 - TGTGCCAGTAGTATAGCCCTGACAGGAAGAGATGGCTACACCTTC CASSIALTGRDGYTF
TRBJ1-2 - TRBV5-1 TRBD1 TGCGCCACAAGGACAGGGACTTTATCCGGCTACACCTTC CATRTGTLSGYTF
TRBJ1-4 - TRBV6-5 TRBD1 TGTGCCAGCAGGGGGACAGGGGCATCTGAAAAACTGTTTTTT CASRGTGASEKLFF
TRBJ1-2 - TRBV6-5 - TGTGCCAGCAGTCCTGGACAGAAGTATGGCTACACCTTC CASSPGQKYGYTF
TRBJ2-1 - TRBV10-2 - TGCGCCAGCGCCCTCAGAGCGTTTCAGGGGAACGCCTACAATGAGCAGTTCTTC CASALRAFQGNAYNEQFF
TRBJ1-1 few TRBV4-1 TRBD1 TGCGCCAGCAGCCAAGGTCAGGGGGCGCGGGGAGAAGCTTTCTTT CASSQGQGARGEAFF
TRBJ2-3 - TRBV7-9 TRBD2 TGTGCCAGCAATAGTGAAAGCGGGAGGGGATCTGATACGCAGTATTTT CASNSESGRGSDTQYF
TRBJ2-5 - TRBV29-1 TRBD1 TGCAGCGAGGGGACAGGTCAATCGAAGACCCAGTACTTC CSEGTGQSKTQYF
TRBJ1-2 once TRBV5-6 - TGTGCCAGCAGCTTTAACAGGGTTTCCTATGGCTACACCTTC CASSFNRVSYGYTF
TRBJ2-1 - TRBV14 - TGTGCCAGCAGCCCCCGATCGGGAGAATGGGATGAGCAGTTCTTC CASSPRSGEWDEQFF
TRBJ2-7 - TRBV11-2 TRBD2 TGTGACAGCAGCTCGGATGAGAGATCTAGCGGGGTTTACGAGCAGTACTTC CDSSSDERSSGVYEQYF
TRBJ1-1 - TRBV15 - TGTGCCACCAGCAGAGAAGGACCGGCGGGGTACACTGAAGCTTTCTTT CATSREGPAGYTEAFF